The 20 T cell receptor beta chains below all came from one sample that was sequenced in a study of shared clonotypes between healthy human individuals. Libraries were prepared by immunoSEQ multiplex PCR; TCRdb keeps only in-frame clonotypes and omits some of them. The profile shows around 1.5 million clones, approximately 98% of them singletons. The material sequenced was naive CD4+ T cells sorted from blood. Subset described: CD45RA+ positively selected. The source of these receptors is a man aged 30 to 45 in good health.

The DNA for the CDR3 is TGTGTCAGAAGCGAGACCGGGACAGCGGGACTAGCGGGAGTTGAGCAGTACTTC. It yields the protein CVRSETGTAGLAGVEQYF. The genes are TRBV7-5 and TRBJ2-7; TRBD2 was called by the table and not checked on the DNA. TRBV7-5 counts as a pseudogene. The CDR3 has 18 amino acids.

This chain joins TRBV9 and TRBJ2-7; the D is unclear. The CDR3 sequence is 14 residues long. The germline V gene encodes CDR1 SGDLS and CDR2 YYNGEE. Deletions cut 0 bases from V and 0 bases from J, with 7 bases between. The CDR3 region has the DNA TGTGCCAGCAGCGTAGAGTCGCGCTCCTACGAGCAGTACTTC. The encoded protein is CASSVESRSYEQYF.

The chain is built from TRBV2 and TRBJ2-1; D gene ambiguous. The germline CDR1 and CDR2 sequences are SNHLY and FYNNEI. CDR3 length equals 14 residues. Deletions cut 4 bases from V and 7 bases from J, with 14 bases between. Here the CDR3 reads CASSVYSPENEQFF. The DNA for the CDR3 is TGTGCCAGCAGTGTTTACAGTCCCGAGAATGAGCAGTTCTTC. Combining the CDR3 with reference TRBV2 and TRBJ2-1 gives the whole variable domain EPEVTQTPSHQVTQMGQEVILRCVPISNHLYFYWYRQILGQKVEFLVSFYNNEISEKSEIFDDQFSVERPDGSNFTLKIRSTKLEDSAMYFCASSVYSPENEQFFGPGTRLTVL.

The chain is built from TRBV28 and TRBJ1-1, with TRBD1 as a possible D gene (5 bases). This CDR3 has 15 amino acids. V lost 2 bases and J lost 0, with 10 bases in between. Germline loops: CDR1 MDHEN, CDR2 SYDVKM. The CDR3, as DNA: TGTGCCAGCAGTTTACTAGGGGTCATGAACACTGAAGCTTTCTTT. It yields the protein CASSLLGVMNTEAFF.

In this sample, this clone turned up once. The CDR3 reads CASTSRGSSNQPQHF. As DNA, the CDR3 is TGTGCCAGCACATCGAGGGGGAGTAGCAATCAGCCCCAGCATTTT. The V call is TRBV2, the J call TRBJ1-5; D may be TRBD1 (6 bases). The CDR3 has 15 amino acids. The germline gives CDR1 SNHLY, CDR2 FYNNEI. Trimming removed 7 bases at V and 0 bases at J, with 13 bases between.

The genes are TRBV7-2 and TRBJ2-2, with D hard to call. CDR1 is SGHTA and CDR2 is FQGNSA in the germline V gene. The CDR3 length is 13 residues. The V end lost 1 base, the J end lost 6 bases, and 6 bases lay between the germline ends. The CDR3 reads CASSLDGAGELFF. In DNA, the CDR3 is TGTGCCAGCAGCTTAGATGGGGCCGGGGAGCTGTTTTTT.

The table lists this clone with a count of one. The chain employs TRBV9 and TRBJ2-3; possibly TRBD2 for D (6 bases). Germline-derived CDR1 and CDR2 are SGDLS and YYNGEE. The V end was cut by 0 bases, the J end by 3 bases, with 11 bases between. The CDR3 runs 15 residues. The CDR3 region is CASSVAGSRTDTQYF. The DNA for the CDR3 is TGTGCCAGCAGCGTAGCCGGGAGCAGGACAGATACGCAGTATTTT.

The gene calls are TRBV5-1 and TRBJ2-3, with 14 bases identical to TRBD2. Germline-derived CDR1 and CDR2 are SGHRS and YFSETQ. Trimming removed 2 bases from V and 4 bases from J; junction bases left unmatched: 3. The CDR3 consists of 16 residues. The CDR3 DNA reads as TGCGCCAGCAGCTTCCGGGGACTAGCGGGAGCAGATACGCAGTATTTT. It yields the protein CASSFRGLAGADTQYF.

The CDR3 nucleotides are TGTGCCTTCAATGAGCAGTTCTTC. Amino acids: CAFNEQFF. The J gene is TRBJ2-1, the V gene TRBV30; no clear D gene. V lost 7 bases and J 6 bases, leaving 1 base between the germline ends. This CDR3 is built from 8 residues. CDR1 is GTSNPN, CDR2 SVGIG, per germline (reference sequence).

The CDR3, as DNA: TGTGCCAGCAGCCGCGAGCGGATGAACACTGAAGCTTTCTTT. This sequence encodes CASSRERMNTEAFF. The rearrangement uses TRBV11-2 and TRBJ1-1; D remains unclear. CDR1 and CDR2 (germline): SGHAT, FQNNGV. The ends were cut back, 5 bases at V and 0 bases at J, with 10 bases in the middle. The CDR3 totals 14 residues.

The chain links TRBV7-2 to TRBJ2-1, with a possible D match to TRBD1 (6 bases). V gave up 5 bases and J gave up 7 bases, with 18 bases separating them. The germline CDR1 and CDR2 sequences are SGHTA and FQGNSA. The CDR3 loop spans 15 amino acids. The CDR3 loop reads CASSILDGRGNEQFF. The CDR3 coding sequence is TGTGCCAGCAGCATACTCGACGGCAGGGGAAATGAGCAGTTCTTC.

The CDR3 here is CASSLYLDRGGEKLFF. The CDR3 DNA sequence: TGTGCCAGCAGTTTATATCTGGACAGGGGAGGTGAAAAACTGTTTTTT. V and J are TRBV28 and TRBJ1-4, with 9 positions matching TRBD1. CDR3 length: 16 residues. Germline V gene sequence: CDR1 MDHEN, CDR2 SYDVKM. The V segment lost 1 base and the J segment 7 bases; nucleotides outside the gene matches: 7.

Notes on this clone: Different DNA sequences within this sample yield the same CDR3. The chain recombines TRBV29-1 with TRBJ2-5; TRBD2 matches 11 bases. Losses at the gene ends were 6 bases for V and 5 bases for J; bases not matched to a gene: 8. The germline CDR1 and CDR2 sequences are SQVTM and ANQGSEA. The CDR3 length is 14 residues. CDR3 DNA sequence: TGCAGCGTAGATACTAGCGGGAGAGGGGAGACCCAGTACTTC. This encodes CSVDTSGRGETQYF.

This clone was seen a single time. The chain links TRBV5-3 to TRBJ2-1; TRBD1 matches 10 bases. Being an ORF, TRBV5-3 has a function that is uncertain. The CDR3 runs 16 residues. The V and J ends lost 4 bases and 1 base, in that order; junction bases with no gene match: 5. The CDR3 is CARSLRDRGSYNEQFF. The CDR3 nucleotides are TGTGCCAGAAGCCTCCGGGACAGGGGTTCCTACAATGAGCAGTTCTTC.

V is TRBV6-6 and J is TRBJ2-7; unclear D gene. Trimming took off 0 bases at V and 0 bases at J, with 12 bases between the two ends. The germline gives CDR1 MNHNY, CDR2 SVGAGI (reference sequence). CDR3 length: 16 residues. CDR3 loop: CASSYSASIPSYEQYF. The CDR3 DNA is TGTGCCAGCAGTTACTCAGCCTCGATCCCCTCCTACGAGCAGTACTTC.

This chain uses TRBV28 with TRBJ1-2; no definite D call. Germline-derived CDR1 and CDR2 are MDHEN and SYDVKM. Trimming pared 6 bases from V and 4 bases from J, leaving 15 bases between. This CDR3 is built from 14 residues. CDR3 amino acids: CASRTPPPIYGYTF. DNA of the CDR3: TGTGCCAGCAGGACCCCTCCTCCGATCTATGGCTACACCTTC.

The V call is TRBV19, the J call TRBJ2-1, with 10 nucleotides matching TRBD2. Germline V gene lookup returns CDR1 LNHDA and CDR2 SQIVND (reference sequence). V was clipped by 6 bases and J by 11 bases; unmatched bases: 7. The CDR3 totals 13 residues. The CDR3 nucleotides read TGTGCCAGTAGCATATCTACTAGCGGGAAGCAGTTCTTC. Protein: CASSISTSGKQFF.

The rearrangement links TRBV5-4 to TRBJ2-4; D gene unclear. This CDR3 region has 13 residues. Germline V gives CDR1 SGHNT, CDR2 YYREEE (reference sequence). Trimming took off 1 base at V and 10 bases at J, with 12 bases between the two ends. The CDR3 DNA follows: TGTGCCAGCAGCTTGAGGTCAAATCGGATTCAGTACTTC. This sequence encodes CASSLRSNRIQYF.

V and J are TRBV19 and TRBJ2-2, with D perhaps TRBD2 (6 bases). Germline V gene data show CDR1 as LNHDA and CDR2 as SQIVND (reference sequence). The CDR3 spans 16 residues. V gave up 7 bases and J gave up 1 base, with 16 bases separating them. CDR3 sequence: CASTSGWRENTGELFF. In DNA form, the CDR3 reads TGTGCCAGTACCTCAGGGTGGCGGGAGAACACCGGGGAGCTGTTTTTT.

V is TRBV19 and J is TRBJ2-7; either TRBD1 or TRBD2 may supply D (5 bases each). CDR1 LNHDA and CDR2 SQIVND come from the germline V gene (reference sequence). V lost 5 bases to trimming and J lost 0 bases, with 14 bases between them. This CDR3 is built from 15 residues. CDR3 bases: TGTGCCAGTAGTCCTACCCGGGACGTCTCCTACGAGCAGTACTTC. Encoded protein: CASSPTRDVSYEQYF. The whole variable domain, filled in from reference TRBV19 and TRBJ2-7, reads DGGITQSPKYLFRKEGQNVTLSCEQNLNHDAMYWYRQDPGQGLRLIYYSQIVNDFQKGDIAEGYSVSREKKESFPLTVTSAQKNPTAFYLCASSPTRDVSYEQYFGPGTRLTVT.